Sequencing of this T cell receptor (beta chain) was carried out in a study of shared clonotypes between healthy human individuals. This CDR3 has 13 residues. Germline V gene sequence: CDR1 SGHRS, CDR2 YFSETQ. J was trimmed by 3 bases and V by 4 bases; bases with no gene match: 3. Only Caucasian adults living in Nashville, Tennessee served as donors. Per sorted-subset replicate PCR, input was roughly 200 ng DNA, representing around 29,000 T cell genomes. Sequencing was performed with immunoSEQ multiplex PCR; in TCRdb, only in-frame clones are kept and a portion is missing. This repertoire shows about 680,000 clones, around three quarters found once; its top ten account for roughly 2%. With respect to this clone: Other nucleotide sequences in the sample specify the same CDR3.

The sequence derives from a woman aged 25 to 39 in good health. The rearrangement joins TRBV5-1 to TRBJ2-5; 7 positions match TRBD1. The sequenced material came from memory CD4+ T cells sorted from blood. Subset defined: CD45RA-negative fraction. The CDR3 loop reads CASSRTGEETQYF. CDR3 coding DNA: TGCGCCAGCAGCCGTACAGGGGAAGAGACCCAGTACTTC.